A selection of T cell receptor beta chains follows, all from one sample in a study of blood T cells in healthy people across ages. MiXCR was run by TCRdb on the 5' RACE reads, yielding one entry per CDR3 protein. Of 1.2 million to 1.5 million distinct CDR3 sequences in the sample, around 42% were seen once. The sequenced sample consisted of blood. All receptors come from a woman aged 18-29 years in good health. Each CDR3 is given without its conserved first and last residue. D genes are given only for firm matches.

v_call d_call cdr3_aa
TRBV12-3/TRBV12-4 - ASSRSARNTDTQY
TRBV7-9 - ASSSPGTTADYGYT
TRBV5-1 - ASRATGRGFGPTEAF
TRBV20-1 TRBD1 SARDIWQGATGYT
TRBV6-1 - ASSEAAGRTDTQY
TRBV6-1 TRBD1 ASSLWDPQGRRNIQY
TRBV3-1 TRBD1 ASSRGQGQNIQY
TRBV5-6 TRBD2 ASSLGRSGRARILVTDTQY
TRBV20-1 - SARDSRALTYEQY
TRBV29-1 TRBD2 SILAGQETQY
TRBV29-1 - SVAYSSGNTIY
TRBV6-1 TRBD1 ASSTHLGQGSTDTQY
TRBV18 - ASSPTARQETQY
TRBV28 TRBD1 ASIPGGENEQY
TRBV20-1 - SGTHRAAGYT
TRBV20-1 TRBD2 SARDPDQRDDEQF
TRBV27 - ASKQGLEQY
TRBV20-1 - SARQGLAFYEQY
TRBV30 - AWRNRATPLH
TRBV12-3/TRBV12-4 - ASSLVGGGLGNQPQH